Below are 29 T cell receptor beta chains sequenced from a single sample in a study of blood T cell repertoires in COVID-19. TCRdb's copy holds only in-frame clones and misses some; the assay was immunoSEQ multiplex PCR. The sample consists of roughly 210,000 clones, around four fifths of them appearing once. The sample consisted of peripheral blood. These receptors originate from a woman aged 80 or over with COVID-19, enrolled during active disease.

V gene TRBV10-3 combines with J gene TRBJ1-1, with 8 bases matching TRBD1. The trim removed 6 bases at V and 1 base at J, leaving 4 bases unmatched. Germline CDR1 ENHRY, CDR2 SYGVKD. The CDR3 length is 14 residues. CDR3: CAIRAQGANTEAFF. For the CDR3, the DNA is TGTGCCATCAGGGCCCAGGGGGCGAACACTGAAGCTTTCTTT.

CDR3 nucleotide sequence: TGTGCCAGCAGCGTCGACAGGGGAGGCAAAAACATTCAGTACTTC. Encoded protein: CASSVDRGGKNIQYF. The rearrangement joins TRBV2 to TRBJ2-4; 8 nucleotides match TRBD1. The J segment lost 3 bases and the V segment lost 6 bases, leaving 7 bases of the junction unmatched. Germline CDR1 reads SNHLY; CDR2 reads FYNNEI. This CDR3 is built from 15 residues.

The chain links TRBV6-1 to TRBJ1-5; weak D call: TRBD1 (5 bases). This CDR3 contains 13 residues. With 5 bases removed from V and 3 bases from J, the gap between germline ends came to 8 bases. Germline CDR1 reads MNHNS; CDR2 reads SASEGT. This CDR3 is CASSSRVNQPQHF. The CDR3 bases are TGTGCCAGCAGTTCCAGGGTCAATCAGCCCCAGCATTTT.

In this sample, this clone turned up once. The chain has TRBV7-2 and TRBJ1-2; TRBD1 might be the D (6 bases). Between the trimmed V and J ends, which lost 0 bases and 3 bases, there was a span of 14 bases. CDR3 size: 16 residues. In germline, CDR1 is SGHTA, CDR2 FQGNSA. Written as DNA, the CDR3 is TGTGCCAGCAGCTTAGCGGGATCAGGGGAGTACTATGGCTACACCTTC. Protein sequence: CASSLAGSGEYYGYTF.

J is TRBJ1-1 and V is TRBV21-1; the table assigns TRBD1, which was not confirmed against the DNA. TRBV21-1 is described as a pseudogene. The CDR3 is 22 amino acids. CDR3 bases: TGTGCCAGCAGCAAAGGGACCGGGACAGGGCGTTTGATTTTCTTGATAAACACTGAAGCTTTCTTT. Translating gives CASSKGTGTGRLIFLINTEAFF.

The chain combines TRBV5-1 with TRBJ2-1; TRBD1 agrees at 7 bases. Per the germline V gene, CDR1 is SGHRS and CDR2 is YFSETQ. The CDR3 runs 16 residues. The ends lost 0 bases at V and 0 bases at J; junction bases unmatched: 3. CDR3 residues: CASSLGGQTSYNEQFF. As DNA, the CDR3 is TGCGCCAGCAGCTTGGGGGGACAGACCTCCTACAATGAGCAGTTCTTC.

This chain links TRBV29-1 with TRBJ2-2; TRBD2 is a possible D gene (7 bases). V shed 8 bases and J shed 10 bases, with 20 bases lying between them. CDR1 is SQVTM and CDR2 is ANQGSEA in the germline V gene. CDR3 size: 13 residues. CDR3 DNA sequence: TGCAGCCCTCACGGGGGGCACCTCGCGGAGCTGTTTTTT. This codes for CSPHGGHLAELFF.

The genes are TRBV6-1 and TRBJ2-2, with 7 bases matching TRBD2. J was trimmed by 1 base and V by 6 bases; bases with no gene match: 2. The germline CDR1 and CDR2 sequences are MNHNS and SASEGT. The CDR3 runs to 14 residues. In DNA form, the CDR3 reads TGTGCCAGCAGGGGGGGGGAGAACACCGGGGAGCTGTTTTTT. Translated: CASRGGENTGELFF.

This clone was seen only once. The chain links TRBV7-3 to TRBJ2-3; 7 nucleotides align to TRBD2. Per the germline V gene, CDR1 is SGHTA and CDR2 is FQGTGA. CDR3 length: 16 residues. V gave up 4 bases and J gave up 6 bases; unmatched junction bases: 13. The DNA for the CDR3 is TGTGCCAGCAGCTCCTTAGCGGGCGCGCAGGCGGATACGCAGTATTTT. Amino acids: CASSSLAGAQADTQYF.

The V and J genes are TRBV10-1 and TRBJ2-3; no firm D call. Germline V gene sequence: CDR1 WNHNN, CDR2 SYGVQD (reference sequence). Trimming removed 8 bases from V and 9 bases from J, with 15 bases in between. The CDR3 contains 12 residues. In DNA form, the CDR3 reads TGCGCCAGCGGCTATTCTGCGAGGACGCAGTATTTT. It translates to CASGYSARTQYF.

V and J are TRBV11-2 and TRBJ2-7, with a weak D call TRBD2 (5 bases). CDR1 and CDR2 (germline): SGHAT, FQNNGV. With 3 bases removed from V and 2 bases from J, the gap between germline ends came to 8 bases. This CDR3 is 13 amino acids long. The DNA for the CDR3 is TGTGCCAGCAGCTTCAGCGGTCCCTACGAGCAGTACTTC. This sequence encodes CASSFSGPYEQYF.

The chain uses TRBV5-1 and TRBJ1-2; no clear D. The CDR3 is made up of 14 amino acids. V lost 0 bases and J 0 bases, leaving 6 bases between the germline ends. Per the germline V gene, CDR1 is SGHRS and CDR2 is YFSETQ. The CDR3 nucleotides are TGCGCCAGCAGCTTGGCAGATCCTAACTATGGCTACACCTTC. Protein: CASSLADPNYGYTF.

This chain links TRBV18 with TRBJ2-1; TRBD2 agrees at 11 bases. The junction had 6 bases not matched to a gene; V was cut back by 5 bases and J by 6 bases. The CDR3 has 15 amino acids. Germline V gene lookup returns CDR1 KGHSH and CDR2 LQKENI. CDR3 sequence (DNA): TGTGCCAGCTCAGCCCTAGCGGGGGGCTCCAATGAGCAGTTCTTC. Amino acids: CASSALAGGSNEQFF.

The V gene is TRBV30, the J gene TRBJ1-1, with unresolved D. The germline V and J ends were trimmed by 5 bases and 1 base, with 11 bases remaining between them. In germline, CDR1 is GTSNPN, CDR2 SVGIG (reference sequence). The CDR3 has 13 amino acids. CDR3 amino acids: CAWAREGNTEAFF. DNA of the CDR3: TGTGCCTGGGCCCGGGAGGGGAACACTGAAGCTTTCTTT. Together with reference TRBV30 and TRBJ1-1, the CDR3 gives the full variable domain: SQTIHQWPATLVQPVGSPLSLECTVEGTSNPNLYWYRQAAGRGLQLLFYSVGIGQISSEVPQNLSASRPQDRQFILSSKKLLLSDSGFYLCAWAREGNTEAFFGQGTRLTVV.

The rearrangement joins TRBV7-3 to TRBJ1-6; TRBD1 matches at 10 bases. In germline, CDR1 is SGHTA, CDR2 FQGTGA. V lost 4 bases and J lost 7; bases outside the gene matches: 1. The CDR3 spans 14 residues. This CDR3 reads CASSSTGGNSPLHF. The CDR3, as DNA: TGTGCCAGCAGCTCGACAGGGGGCAATTCACCCCTCCACTTT. Combining the CDR3 with reference TRBV7-3 and TRBJ1-6 gives the whole variable domain GAGVSQTPSNKVTEKGKYVELRCDPISGHTALYWYRQSLGQGPEFLIYFQGTGAADDSGLPNDRFFAVRPEGSVSTLKIQRTERGDSAVYLCASSSTGGNSPLHFGNGTRLTVT.

V gene TRBV7-2 combines with J gene TRBJ2-6; 8 positions match TRBD1. The CDR3 has 16 amino acids. The ends lost 1 base at V and 2 bases at J; junction bases unmatched: 1. CDR1 and CDR2 from the germline V gene are SGHTA and FQGNSA. In DNA, the CDR3 is TGTGCCAGCAGCTTAGAGGACAGGGCTGGGGCCAACGTCCTGACTTTC. It is translated as CASSLEDRAGANVLTF.

The chain combines TRBV12-3 or TRBV12-4 with TRBJ2-2; 7 bases are shared with TRBD2. Trimming at V came to 7 bases and at J to 3 bases, leaving 2 bases not matched to a gene. The CDR3 totals 13 residues. CDR3 loop: CASIGGDTGELFF. CDR3 DNA: TGTGCCAGCATTGGGGGGGACACCGGGGAGCTGTTTTTT.

This chain uses TRBV28 with TRBJ2-7; 9 bases match TRBD2. The V and J ends lost 6 bases and 0 bases, in that order; junction bases with no gene match: 9. The CDR3 runs to 16 residues. Germline-derived CDR1 and CDR2 are MDHEN and SYDVKM. The CDR3, as DNA: TGTGCCAGCAGCCTAGCTGCGGGGGGGGCCTCCTACGAGCAGTACTTC. Protein: CASSLAAGGASYEQYF.

This rearrangement joins TRBV19 to TRBJ2-1; possible D gene TRBD2, 7 bases. CDR1 is LNHDA, CDR2 SQIVND, per germline (reference sequence). The CDR3 has 15 residues. V lost 3 bases to trimming and J lost 8 bases, with 17 bases between them. CDR3 nucleotides: TGTGCCAGTAGTATTTCCGGGGGGCCTCCCGATGAGCAGTTCTTC. It codes for CASSISGGPPDEQFF.

V usage is TRBV7-8 and J usage is TRBJ1-2; unclear D gene. Trimming removed 2 bases at V and 5 bases at J, with 12 bases between. The CDR3 contains 14 residues. Germline values: CDR1 SGHVS, CDR2 FQNEAQ. DNA of the CDR3: TGTGCCAGCAGCTTAACTTCAGAGGCGTATGGCTACACCTTC. It codes for CASSLTSEAYGYTF.

The chain joins TRBV5-1 to TRBJ1-1; no definite D call. The length of the CDR3 is 15 residues. CDR1 and CDR2 (germline): SGHRS, YFSETQ. Trimming took 4 bases from V and 1 from J, leaving 14 bases between them. The DNA for the CDR3 is TGCGCCAGCAGCCCGAGGCCCGGGTCGAACACTGAAGCTTTCTTT. This sequence encodes CASSPRPGSNTEAFF.

The rearrangement links TRBV7-8 to TRBJ2-1; 8 nucleotides line up with TRBD2. Germline-derived CDR1 and CDR2 are SGHVS and FQNEAQ. The CDR3 extends over 14 amino acids. Losses at the gene ends were 5 bases for V and 7 bases for J; bases not matched to a gene: 7. The CDR3 sequence: CASSHGTGGNEQFF. The CDR3 DNA follows: TGTGCCAGCAGCCACGGGACGGGGGGGAATGAGCAGTTCTTC.

The genes are TRBV18 and TRBJ2-6; D might be TRBD1 (7 bases). Germline V CDR1 and CDR2: KGHSH, LQKENI. Trimming took 6 bases from V and 0 from J, leaving 15 bases between them. The CDR3 is 17 residues long. In DNA, the CDR3 is TGTGCCAGCTCCCGCGGGACAGTTGGCTCTGGGGCCAACGTCCTGACTTTC. This encodes CASSRGTVGSGANVLTF.

The V gene is TRBV7-2, the J gene TRBJ2-4; weak D call: TRBD2 (5 bases). With 1 base removed from V and 0 bases from J, the gap between germline ends came to 10 bases. This CDR3 comprises 16 residues. Germline CDR1 and CDR2: SGHTA and FQGNSA. The CDR3 sequence is CASSLGGLLAKNIQYF. The CDR3, as DNA: TGTGCCAGCAGCTTAGGTGGACTCCTAGCCAAAAACATTCAGTACTTC.

The chain joins TRBV19 to TRBJ1-2; 8 nucleotides align to TRBD1. The ends lost 6 bases at V and 7 bases at J; junction bases unmatched: 1. The germline V gene encodes CDR1 LNHDA and CDR2 SQIVND (reference sequence). This CDR3 contains 11 residues. For the CDR3, the DNA is TGTGCCAGTAGACAGGGGGGTGGCTACACCTTC. It specifies CASRQGGGYTF.

This clone came up once. The CDR3 region has the DNA TGTGCCAGCAGTGCAAGTCCCACCCTACGCTACGAGCAGTACTTC. Encoded protein: CASSASPTLRYEQYF. The chain employs TRBV2 and TRBJ2-7, with D uncertain. CDR1 is SNHLY and CDR2 is FYNNEI in the germline V gene. With 4 bases removed from V and 3 bases from J, the gap between germline ends came to 16 bases. The CDR3 is 15 amino acids.

The chain employs TRBV3-1 (or the pseudogene TRBV3-2) and TRBJ2-7; D not certain. The CDR3 covers 13 residues. Germline V gene sequence: CDR1 LGHDT, CDR2 YNNKEL (reference sequence). Deletions cut 6 bases from V and 4 bases from J, with 13 bases between. CDR3 region: CASSPRSRYEQYF. The CDR3 nucleotides are TGTGCCAGCAGTCCGAGGTCCCGATACGAGCAGTACTTC.

This chain links TRBV4-2 with TRBJ1-6; possibly TRBD1 for D (6 bases). Trimming left V 2 bases short and J 5 bases short, with 7 bases between. Germline V gene lookup returns CDR1 LGHNA and CDR2 YNFKEQ. The CDR3 consists of 14 residues. The CDR3 DNA is TGTGCCAGCAGCCAAAGGACAGATAATTCACCCCTCCACTTT. This gives the protein CASSQRTDNSPLHF.

The chain carries TRBV6-5 and TRBJ1-2; possible D gene TRBD1, 5 bases. In germline, CDR1 is MNHEY, CDR2 SVGAGI. This CDR3 is built from 13 residues. The germline V and J ends were trimmed by 10 bases and 8 bases, with 20 bases remaining between them. The CDR3 DNA is TGTGCCACCGCCGTGGAGGGGTCGAGAGGCTACACCTTC. This translates into CATAVEGSRGYTF.